This TCR beta chain was identified in a study of blood T cell repertoires in COVID-19. Study summary: The United States, Italy and Spain provided the acute and convalescent COVID-19 samples. PBMCs, B-cell-depleted T cells, or T cells were the source of the cDNA or gDNA that made up the material.

The CDR3 contains 14 residues. The V and J ends lost 0 bases and 4 bases, in that order; junction bases with no gene match: 2. Germline V lookup: CDR1 SGHTS, CDR2 YDEGEE. In the original processing: It was from reference gene primer amplification that nucleated cell counts were estimated. The assay was immunoSEQ multiplex PCR, and TCRdb's table has in-frame clones only and misses some. V, J and clone size derive from that table, while D and trimming were established from the DNA sequence. The sample has fewer than 250,000 clones; about 83% are singletons. The sample comprised peripheral blood. The TCR was taken from a human donor in a cohort sampled during active COVID-19. The chain joins TRBV5-8 to TRBJ2-5, with 8 bases matching TRBD1. CDR3 DNA: TGTGCCAGCAGCTTGGCCGGACAGGGAGAGACCCAGTACTTC. It codes for CASSLAGQGETQYF.